The next 25 T cell receptor beta chains were all read from a single sample in a study of shared clonotypes between healthy human individuals. Using immunoSEQ multiplex PCR, the repertoire was profiled, and TCRdb retains in-frame clones only, with some absent. The sample lists about 2,200,000 clones, about 92% seen once, with around 1.7% in the top ten. Naivety among CD8 cells was defined by CD45RO negativity and positive CCR7 selection, thereby excluding terminally differentiated effector memory CD45RA+ cells. The sample comprised naive CD8+ T cells from PBMCs. Receptor source: a man aged 18 to 35 in good health. Some clones in this sample may be carry-over from other donors' samples.

The DNA of the CDR3 is TGTGCCAGCAGTGAAGCGGTGGCAGGTCGGGGTCAGCCCCAGCATTTT. Translating it yields CASSEAVAGRGQPQHF. This chain connects TRBV6-1 to TRBJ1-5, with D uncertain. CDR1 is MNHNS, CDR2 SASEGT, per germline. V gave up 0 bases and J gave up 6 bases, with 15 bases separating them. This CDR3 contains 16 residues.

Of note for this clone: Other DNA sequences of this sample code for an identical CDR3. The rearrangement joins TRBV19 to TRBJ1-1; D is uncertain. Germline V gene sequence: CDR1 LNHDA, CDR2 SQIVND (reference sequence). V was clipped by 8 bases and J by 0 bases, with 13 bases between them. The CDR3 consists of 14 residues. The CDR3 reads CASSPGGLNTEAFF. CDR3 nucleotides: TGTGCCAGTTCCCCGGGCGGCCTGAACACTGAAGCTTTCTTT.

The V call is TRBV11-2, the J call TRBJ2-5, with D unresolved. Germline CDR1 SGHAT, CDR2 FQNNGV. CDR3 length: 11 amino acids. Trimming took 5 bases from V and 3 from J, leaving 4 bases between them. CDR3 in DNA: TGTGCCAGCAGCCACGAAGAGACCCAGTACTTC. Its protein product is CASSHEETQYF.

As concerns this clone: This specimen includes other DNA sequences encoding the same CDR3. The V and J genes are TRBV6-5 and TRBJ1-1; no clear D. The germline CDR1 and CDR2 sequences are MNHEY and SVGAGI. The V and J ends lost 0 bases and 5 bases respectively, with 10 bases between them. The CDR3 loop spans 14 amino acids. The CDR3 DNA is TGTGCCAGCAGTTACTCGGGCCGTGGGACTGAAGCTTTCTTT. This sequence encodes CASSYSGRGTEAFF.

The chain joins TRBV19 to TRBJ2-3; D may be TRBD1 or TRBD2 (6 bases each). Germline CDR1 is LNHDA and CDR2 is SQIVND (reference sequence). V was shortened by 4 bases and J by 0 bases, with 14 bases between the two germline ends. There are 16 residues in the CDR3. The CDR3 DNA reads TGTGCCAGTAGTACCAGGGGAGGAGTTAGCACAGATACGCAGTATTTT. It is translated as CASSTRGGVSTDTQYF.

The CDR3 reads CASSTSGLPHNEQFF. The CDR3 coding sequence is TGTGCCAGCAGCACTAGCGGGTTGCCCCACAATGAGCAGTTCTTC. This sequence joins TRBV7-9 and TRBJ2-1, with 9 bases that match TRBD2. J was trimmed by 5 bases and V by 5 bases; bases with no gene match: 7. Germline lookup yields CDR1 SEHNR and CDR2 FQNEAQ (reference sequence). The CDR3 is 15 amino acids.

The chain is built from TRBV7-2 and TRBJ2-3, with 7 bases fitting TRBD2. Germline-derived CDR1 and CDR2 are SGHTA and FQGNSA. Losses at the gene ends were 5 bases for V and 4 bases for J; bases not matched to a gene: 9. This CDR3 is built from 15 residues. CDR3 loop: CASSPSGATADTQYF. In nucleotides, the CDR3 is TGTGCCAGCAGCCCCAGCGGGGCGACCGCAGATACGCAGTATTTT. Full variable domain (rest looked up from reference TRBV7-2 and TRBJ2-3): GAGVSQSPSNKVTEKGKDVELRCDPISGHTALYWYRQSLGQGLEFLIYFQGNSAPDKSGLPSDRFSAERTGGSVSTLTIQRTQQEDSAVYLCASSPSGATADTQYFGPGTRLTVL.

This chain links TRBV28 with TRBJ1-1; the D gene is possibly TRBD1 (5 bases). Between the trimmed V and J ends, which lost 6 bases and 0 bases, there was a span of 26 bases. Germline CDR1 MDHEN, CDR2 SYDVKM. This CDR3 has 19 amino acids. The CDR3 DNA is TGTGCCAGCAGACTCCCCCGGCGGGTCCGGGGGTCGGTGAACACTGAAGCTTTCTTT. Its protein product is CASRLPRRVRGSVNTEAFF.

The chain has TRBV6-6 and TRBJ2-5; TRBD2 matches 12 bases. The trim removed 5 bases at V and 5 bases at J, leaving 6 bases unmatched. This CDR3 is 15 amino acids long. Germline V gene sequence: CDR1 MNHNY, CDR2 SVGAGI (reference sequence). The CDR3 nucleotides are TGTGCCAGCAGTAGCGGGACTAGCGGGCTGGAGACCCAGTACTTC. Translated, it gives CASSSGTSGLETQYF.

The rearrangement joins TRBV30 to TRBJ1-1; D is perhaps TRBD1 (5 bases). The V end was cut by 4 bases, the J end by 0 bases, with 12 bases between. This CDR3 has 14 residues. Germline V gene data show CDR1 as GTSNPN and CDR2 as SVGIG (reference sequence). CDR3 sequence: CAWTVGGVNTEAFF. The CDR3 DNA reads TGTGCCTGGACCGTCGGGGGGGTGAACACTGAAGCTTTCTTT.

This chain uses TRBV27 with TRBJ2-2; TRBD2 matches at 9 bases. The ends lost 5 bases at V and 1 base at J; junction bases unmatched: 8. Per the germline V gene, CDR1 is MNHEY and CDR2 is SMNVEV (reference sequence). The CDR3 spans 17 residues. The CDR3 loop reads CASSNYSGSGNTGELFF. CDR3 coding DNA: TGTGCCAGCAGTAACTATAGCGGGAGCGGGAACACCGGGGAGCTGTTTTTT.

The rearrangement links TRBV5-1 to TRBJ2-7; 8 positions match TRBD1. The CDR3 totals 13 residues. The germline V gene has CDR1 SGHRS and CDR2 YFSETQ. V dropped 4 bases and J dropped 5; count of bases not matched to a gene: 5. CDR3 nucleotide sequence: TGCGCCAGCAGCGTAGACAGGGGCCACGAGCAGTACTTC. Protein sequence: CASSVDRGHEQYF. Complete variable domain (other parts from reference TRBV5-1 and TRBJ2-7): KAGVTQTPRYLIKTRGQQVTLSCSPISGHRSVSWYQQTPGQGLQFLFEYFSETQRNKGNFPGRFSGRQFSNSRSEMNVSTLELGDSALYLCASSVDRGHEQYFGPGTRLTVT.

V gene TRBV30 combines with J gene TRBJ2-3; D ambiguous. The V end lost 4 bases, the J end lost 0 bases, and 8 bases lay between the germline ends. This CDR3 is built from 13 residues. Germline V CDR1 and CDR2: GTSNPN, SVGIG (reference sequence). CDR3 sequence (DNA): TGTGCCTGGAACTTGGAAAGCACAGATACGCAGTATTTT. This codes for CAWNLESTDTQYF.

This clone was picked up one time. The gene calls are TRBV7-8 and TRBJ2-6; 8 bases are a match to TRBD2. Per the germline V gene, CDR1 is SGHVS and CDR2 is FQNEAQ. The CDR3 is made up of 18 amino acids. The trim removed 1 base at V and 4 bases at J, leaving 9 bases unmatched. This CDR3 is CASSLVPAGVEGANVLTF. DNA of the CDR3: TGTGCCAGCAGCTTAGTGCCAGCGGGAGTGGAGGGGGCCAACGTCCTGACTTTC.

The chain joins TRBV6-6 to TRBJ1-4; D uncertain. CDR3 length equals 16 residues. Trimming removed 5 bases from V and 0 bases from J, with 13 bases in between. The V gene's germline CDR1 is MNHNY and CDR2 SVGAGI (reference sequence). This CDR3 is CASSPVSGATNEKLFF. CDR3 coding DNA: TGTGCCAGCAGTCCCGTCTCCGGGGCAACTAATGAAAAACTGTTTTTT.

In this sample, this clone turned up a few times. The sample carries other DNA sequences with the same CDR3. This chain uses TRBV15 with TRBJ1-1; D may be TRBD1 (5 bases). The CDR3 loop spans 13 amino acids. Germline V gene sequence: CDR1 LNHNV, CDR2 YYDKDF (reference sequence). Trimming stripped 0 bases from V and 3 bases from J, with 5 bases between. The CDR3, as DNA: TGTGCCACCAGCAGAGAGGGGGACACTGAAGCTTTCTTT. Its translation is CATSREGDTEAFF.

This chain uses TRBV5-6 with TRBJ2-7, with 8 bases aligning to TRBD1. The length of the CDR3 is 14 residues. V dropped 0 bases and J dropped 6; count of bases not matched to a gene: 5. Germline lookup yields CDR1 SGHDT and CDR2 YYEEEE. In DNA, the CDR3 is TGTGCCAGCAGCTTGGGGACAGGGTACCGCGAGCAGTACTTC. Translating gives CASSLGTGYREQYF.

This chain connects TRBV6-5 to TRBJ2-1, with unresolved D. Trimming pared 9 bases from V and 15 bases from J, leaving 9 bases between. Germline V gene data show CDR1 as MNHEY and CDR2 as SVGAGI. This CDR3 comprises 8 residues. In nucleotides, the CDR3 is TGTGCCAGGAGGAAAGTGTTCTTC. This sequence encodes CARRKVFF.

This clone appeared a single time. Other DNA sequences within the sample encode an identical CDR3. The V gene is TRBV7-6, the J gene TRBJ2-1; D unclear. From germline, CDR1 is SGHVS and CDR2 FNYEAQ. The V end lost 1 base, the J end lost 5 bases, and 6 bases lay between the germline ends. The CDR3 extends over 13 amino acids. CDR3 nucleotide sequence: TGTGCCAGCAGCTTAGTCGGAGACAATGAGCAGTTCTTC. Protein: CASSLVGDNEQFF.

This sequence joins TRBV27 and TRBJ2-7; D may match TRBD1 or TRBD2 (6 bases each). Trimming took off 8 bases at V and 1 base at J, with 18 bases between the two ends. This CDR3 contains 15 residues. Germline CDR1 reads MNHEY; CDR2 reads SMNVEV (reference sequence). DNA of the CDR3: TGTGCCAGCCGACCAGGCGGGACACATTCCTACGAGCAGTACTTC. It encodes CASRPGGTHSYEQYF.

This clone appeared once. The rearrangement uses TRBV7-9 and TRBJ1-4; 9 positions match TRBD1. Germline V gene data show CDR1 as SEHNR and CDR2 as FQNEAQ (reference sequence). CDR3 size: 18 residues. The V segment lost 2 bases and the J segment 2 bases; nucleotides outside the gene matches: 9. The CDR3 DNA is TGTGCCAGCAGCTTATTTACAGGGGGCGGACTCACTAATGAAAAACTGTTTTTT. Residues: CASSLFTGGGLTNEKLFF.

This rearrangement joins TRBV6-5 to TRBJ1-1; D is undetermined. This CDR3 spans 15 amino acids. Germline lookup yields CDR1 MNHEY and CDR2 SVGAGI. Trimming removed 0 bases from V and 5 bases from J, with 13 bases in between. The CDR3 loop reads CASSYSPEMGTEAFF. The CDR3 region has the DNA TGTGCCAGCAGTTACTCGCCGGAAATGGGGACTGAAGCTTTCTTT.

This chain joins TRBV11-2 and TRBJ2-2; D gene ambiguous. Germline CDR1 is SGHAT and CDR2 is FQNNGV. There are 18 residues in the CDR3. V was clipped by 0 bases and J by 3 bases, with 17 bases between them. The CDR3 DNA sequence: TGTGCCAGCAGCTTAGATTTGAGCCTTTATTTAGACACCGGGGAGCTGTTTTTT. Protein: CASSLDLSLYLDTGELFF. Looking up the rest from reference TRBV11-2 and TRBJ2-2 gives the full variable domain: EAGVAQSPRYKIIEKRQSVAFWCNPISGHATLYWYQQILGQGPKLLIQFQNNGVVDDSQLPKDRFSAERLKGVDSTLKIQPAKLEDSAVYLCASSLDLSLYLDTGELFFGEGSRLTVL.

This clone was recorded once. This CDR3 is CASSLAEGRGAFF. The CDR3, as DNA: TGTGCCAGCAGCTTAGCCGAGGGCCGGGGGGCTTTCTTT. The chain couples TRBV7-9 to TRBJ1-1; D is perhaps TRBD1 (5 bases). Trimming took 0 bases from V and 11 from J, leaving 13 bases between them. This CDR3 comprises 13 residues. Germline CDR1 and CDR2: SEHNR and FQNEAQ (reference sequence).

The chain uses TRBV15 and TRBJ1-2; D not certain. The ends were cut back, 6 bases at V and 4 bases at J, with 12 bases in the middle. CDR3 size: 13 residues. The V gene's germline CDR1 is LNHNV and CDR2 YYDKDF (reference sequence). DNA for the CDR3: TGTGCCACCAGTCCCGACGGCCCCTATGGCTACACCTTC. The encoded protein is CATSPDGPYGYTF.